This TCR beta chain was captured in a study of cytomegalovirus exposure and HLA in healthy donors. Looking at the study overall: In an earlier analysis, some 110 million unique TCR beta sequences were found from approximately 190 million T cells.

This clone was picked up one time. Its antigen is currently unknown. Vbeta (60) and Jbeta (13) primers were used in the PCR. Profiled with immunoSEQ multiplex PCR; TCRdb holds only in-frame clones, not every one. The sample has 40,000 to 55,000 clones; less than 75% are singletons. Study-wide results and caveats: TCR sequences were mostly rare, though some public TCRs occurred in many donors.

CDR3 length: 13 residues. Per germline, CDR1 SNHLY and CDR2 FYNNEI. Germline trimming cut 3 bases from V and 6 bases from J; bases unmatched to any gene: 4. Sequencing was performed on PBMCs. The chain uses TRBV2 and TRBJ2-7; 8 bases match TRBD2. This receptor was obtained from a man aged 55 to 69 in good health and CMV-seropositive. In DNA, the CDR3 is TGTGCCAGCAGTGAGGGACTAGAATCCGAGCAGTACTTC. Amino acids: CASSEGLESEQYF.